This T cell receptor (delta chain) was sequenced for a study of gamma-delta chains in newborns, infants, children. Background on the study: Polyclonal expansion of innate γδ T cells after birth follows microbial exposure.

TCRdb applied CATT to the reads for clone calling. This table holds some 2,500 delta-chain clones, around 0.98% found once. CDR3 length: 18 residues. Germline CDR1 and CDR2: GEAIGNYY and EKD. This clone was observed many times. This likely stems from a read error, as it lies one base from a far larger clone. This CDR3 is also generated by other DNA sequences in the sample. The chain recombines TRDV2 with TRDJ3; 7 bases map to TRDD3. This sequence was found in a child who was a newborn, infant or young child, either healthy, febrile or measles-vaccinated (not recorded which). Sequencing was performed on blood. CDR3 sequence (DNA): TGCGCCTGTGACGTACTGGGGTTTAGCTCCTGGGACACCCGACAGATGTTTTTC. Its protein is CACDVLGFSSWDTRQMFF.